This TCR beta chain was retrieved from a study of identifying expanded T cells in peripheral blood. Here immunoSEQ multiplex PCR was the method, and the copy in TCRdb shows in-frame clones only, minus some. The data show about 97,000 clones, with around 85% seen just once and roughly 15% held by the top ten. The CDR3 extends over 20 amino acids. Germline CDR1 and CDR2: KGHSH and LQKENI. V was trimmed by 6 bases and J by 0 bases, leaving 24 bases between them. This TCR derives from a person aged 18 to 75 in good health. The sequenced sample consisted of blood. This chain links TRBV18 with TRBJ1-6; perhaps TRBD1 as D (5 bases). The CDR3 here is CASSRTQGLPQSSYNSPLHF. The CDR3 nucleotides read TGTGCCAGCTCCCGGACTCAGGGTCTACCCCAGAGCTCCTATAATTCACCCCTCCACTTT.